The clone carrying this T cell receptor beta chain was counted at least ten times. Individual cDNA molecules each received unique molecular identifiers attached to them. Via MiXCR, TCRdb re-called the 5' RACE reads, giving one row per CDR3 protein. The sample holds around 29,000 distinct CDR3 sequences; about 10% are singletons and the top ten take approximately 15%. This sample was included in a study of early T cells in non-severe SARS-CoV-2 infection. Study summary: Investigators sequenced bulk RNA drawn from unsorted whole blood, and chains remained unpaired.

Trimming left V 5 bases short and J 9 bases short, with 17 bases between. The CDR3 sequence is 15 residues long. Germline loops: CDR1 MNHEY, CDR2 SVGAGI. This clonotype originated in an adult who was a healthcare worker with PCR-confirmed SARS-CoV-2 infection or an uninfected control (not recorded which). The genes are TRBV6-5 and TRBJ1-6, with D possibly TRBD1 on 5 matching bases. Sequencing was carried out using whole blood. The CDR3 DNA reads as TGTGCCAGCAGTCCCAGCTCGATGGGGGGTTCACCCCTCCACTTT. Its protein product is CASSPSSMGGSPLHF.